This is a list of T cell receptor beta chains from one sample in a study of shared clonotypes between healthy human individuals. Generated by immunoSEQ multiplex PCR, the TCRdb table keeps only in-frame clones and is missing some. The table records around 500,000 clones, 70% to 80% of them present only once. Specimen: PBMCs. These receptors came from a woman aged 40 to 50 in good health. Some clones in this sample may be carry-over from other donors' samples. The CDR3 runs from the conserved cysteine through the conserved F or W. D genes are given only for firm matches. Not all rows give a size; the values are once, few, many and, for expanded clones, a class.

d_call clone_size j_call v_call cdr3_nt cdr3_aa
. . TRBJ1-2 TRBV28 TGTGCCAGCAGTTTGCCAGGGGATTATTATGGCTACACCTTC CASSLPGDYYGYTF
TRBD2 few TRBJ2-3 TRBV27 TGTGCCAGCAGTTTATCTAGCGGGACCCCAGATACGCAGTATTTT CASSLSSGTPDTQYF
. . TRBJ1-1 TRBV5-6 TGTGCCAGCGGAACTTACAGGGTCAACACTGAAGCTTTCTTT CASGTYRVNTEAFF
TRBD1 many TRBJ1-4 TRBV30 TGTGCCTGGCGACAGGGGGTTAGAGAAAAACTGTTTTTT CAWRQGVREKLFF
. . TRBJ1-2 TRBV28 TGTGCCAGCAGTCGACAGAGCCGCTATGGCTACACCTTC CASSRQSRYGYTF
. . TRBJ2-3 TRBV9 TGTGCCAGCAGCGTAGGGCGGAGCACAGATACGCAGTATTTT CASSVGRSTDTQYF
. . TRBJ2-3 TRBV4-1 TGCGCCAGCAGCCAGGCTCGCACAGATACGCAGTATTTT CASSQARTDTQYF
. . TRBJ1-5 TRBV9 TGTGCCAGCAGCGTAGGGGCATCAGAGGGTCAGCCCCAGCATTTT CASSVGASEGQPQHF
. many TRBJ2-2 TRBV6-1 TGTGCCAGCAGTGGACATTACAGGGACCTAAACACCGGGGAGCTGTTTTTT CASSGHYRDLNTGELFF
. . TRBJ2-7 TRBV29-1 TGCAGCATCCAGGGAACTGACTACGAGCAGTACTTC CSIQGTDYEQYF
TRBD1 . TRBJ2-2 TRBV28 TGTGCCAGTAGCACCCACAATGGGCAGGGGGCGGGGACCGGGGAGCTGTTTTTT CASSTHNGQGAGTGELFF
. . TRBJ1-1 TRBV6-5 TGTGCCAGCAGTTATCCGGGGGGCGGTGAAGCTTTCTTT CASSYPGGGEAFF
TRBD2 . TRBJ2-2 TRBV9 TGTGCCAGCAGCTCCCGGACTAGCGGGAGGGGTGGCGGGGAGCTGTTTTTT CASSSRTSGRGGGELFF
TRBD1 few TRBJ1-5 TRBV28 TGTGCCAGCAGGCCAGGGGGGACAGGGGGTGAGCGGCCCCAGCATTTT CASRPGGTGGERPQHF
TRBD1 . TRBJ2-1 TRBV5-8 TGTGCCAGCACCGCCGAGGGACAGGGGTATCATGAGCAGTTCTTC CASTAEGQGYHEQFF
. . TRBJ2-7 TRBV18 TGTGCCAGCTCACCACTTCAGTCCTACGAGCAGTACTTC CASSPLQSYEQYF
. . TRBJ2-1 TRBV11-3 TGTGCCAGCAGCCCTTCTATCGGAGGATCCTACAATGAGCAGTTCTTC CASSPSIGGSYNEQFF
. few TRBJ2-7 TRBV6-5 TGTGCCAGCAGCAAGAAACAACGGGACAACTACGAGCAGTACTTC CASSKKQRDNYEQYF
TRBD2 . TRBJ2-1 TRBV5-1 TGCGCCAGCAGCCCCCGGACTAGCGGGAGCACTGAGCAGTTCTTC CASSPRTSGSTEQFF
. . TRBJ2-7 TRBV7-2 TGTGCCAGCAGCTTTGGAAGCGGAACCTACGAGCAGTACTTC CASSFGSGTYEQYF
. . TRBJ1-2 TRBV7-9 TGTGCCAGCAGCTTAGAAGGACAGTCCTATGGCTACACCTTC CASSLEGQSYGYTF
. . TRBJ2-1 TRBV7-3 TGTGCCAGCAGCTTAACGTTTGGTAGCGGCAATGAGCAGTTCTTC CASSLTFGSGNEQFF
. . TRBJ2-3 TRBV29-1 TGCAGCGTTGGCAGGGGCGCGGGCACAGATACGCAGTATTTT CSVGRGAGTDTQYF
TRBD1 . TRBJ1-1 TRBV19 TGTGCCAGTAGTGGCTGGACAGGGAACACTGAAGCTTTCTTT CASSGWTGNTEAFF
. . TRBJ2-1 TRBV7-9 TGTGCCAGCCTCAAGTTGGGCGGCGGGAATGAGCAGTTCTTC CASLKLGGGNEQFF
. . TRBJ2-5 TRBV7-2 TGTGCCAGCAGCTATAACCTGGGAGAGACCCAGTACTTC CASSYNLGETQYF
. . TRBJ2-3 TRBV11-2 TGTGCCAGCAGCTTAGGGGGGAGCACAGATACGCAGTATTTT CASSLGGSTDTQYF
TRBD1 . TRBJ2-2 TRBV7-3 TGTGCCAGCAGCTCCACAGGGGATACCGGGGAGCTGTTTTTT CASSSTGDTGELFF
TRBD2 few TRBJ2-2 TRBV5-1 TGCGCCAGCAGCCCGGGACTAGCGGCCACCGGGGAGCTGTTTTTT CASSPGLAATGELFF
TRBD2 few TRBJ2-7 TRBV18 TGTGCCAGCTCACCAGCTAGCGGCTACGAGCAGTACTTC CASSPASGYEQYF
. few TRBJ2-7 TRBV7-3 TGTGCCAGCAGCTTACAGGCAGGTTACTACGAGCAGTACTTC CASSLQAGYYEQYF
. . TRBJ1-1 TRBV18 TGTGCCAGCTCCGTCACGTCGCACGGGGGCCTAAACACTGAAGCTTTCTTT CASSVTSHGGLNTEAFF
. . TRBJ2-1 TRBV6-1 TGTGCCAGCAGTGAACAGGGTTACAATGAGCAGTTCTTC CASSEQGYNEQFF
TRBD2 . TRBJ2-3 TRBV7-3 TGTGCCAGCAGCCCCCAAGAGCGGGGAGGCACAGATACGCAGTATTTT CASSPQERGGTDTQYF
. . TRBJ2-1 TRBV30 TGTGCCTGGAGTACCGAGAGGGTCAATGAGCAGTTCTTC CAWSTERVNEQFF
. . TRBJ2-1 TRBV20-1 TGCAGTGCCCGAGTGCTTAATGAGCAGTTCTTC CSARVLNEQFF
. once TRBJ2-5 TRBV5-5 TGTGCCAGCAGCCTGGGGCTGAGTTCCTTTCGGGAGACCCAGTACTTC CASSLGLSSFRETQYF
. . TRBJ2-1 TRBV19 TGTGCCAGTAGTATGACTGGCGGAAACTACAATGAGCAGTTCTTC CASSMTGGNYNEQFF
. . TRBJ2-3 TRBV7-9 TGTGCCAGCAGCTTAGTTGATACGCAGTATTTT CASSLVDTQYF
. . TRBJ1-1 TRBV7-9 TGTGCCAGCAGCTTGACCGGCAGGGTGAGAACTGAAGCTTTCTTT CASSLTGRVRTEAFF
. . TRBJ2-7 TRBV11-3 TGTGCCAGCAGCCCCGGGACACTGACCTACGAGCAGTACTTC CASSPGTLTYEQYF
. . TRBJ2-1 TRBV4-3 TGCGCCAGCAGCCAAGATTCGCCTACTCTCCAGTTCTTC CASSQDSPTLQFF
TRBD1 . TRBJ2-7 TRBV28 TGTGCCAGCAGTTTATGGCAGGGGGCGTACGAGCAGTACTTC CASSLWQGAYEQYF